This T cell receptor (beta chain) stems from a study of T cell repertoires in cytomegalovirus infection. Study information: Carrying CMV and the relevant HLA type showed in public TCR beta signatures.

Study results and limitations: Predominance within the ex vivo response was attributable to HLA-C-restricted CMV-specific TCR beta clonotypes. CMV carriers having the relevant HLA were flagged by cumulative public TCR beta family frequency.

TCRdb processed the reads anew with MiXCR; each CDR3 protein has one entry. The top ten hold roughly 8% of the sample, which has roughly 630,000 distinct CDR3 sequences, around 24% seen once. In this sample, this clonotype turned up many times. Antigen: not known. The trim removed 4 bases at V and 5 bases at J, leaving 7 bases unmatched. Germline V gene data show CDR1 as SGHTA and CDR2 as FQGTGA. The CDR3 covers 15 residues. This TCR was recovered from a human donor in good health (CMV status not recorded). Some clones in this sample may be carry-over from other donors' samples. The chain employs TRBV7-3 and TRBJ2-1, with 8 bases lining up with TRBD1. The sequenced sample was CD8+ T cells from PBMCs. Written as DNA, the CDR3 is TGTGCCAGCAGCTCCCCCGACAGGGGAGACAATGAGCAGTTCTTC. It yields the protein CASSSPDRGDNEQFF.